This T cell receptor beta chain was sequenced for a study of T cells in tumors after PD-1 blockade. Study in general: Patients received pembrolizumab 200 mg every 3 weeks or cemiplimab 350 mg every 2 weeks. During anti-PD-1 treatment, some patients continued daily vismodegib 150 mg.

This clone occurred a few times. Antigen specificity is unknown. Overall study findings and caveats: Roughly 42% of tumor TCR clonotypes were also found in blood.

Germline V lookup: CDR1 MNHNY, CDR2 SVGAGI (reference sequence). The V end lost 6 bases, the J end lost 1 base, and 16 bases lay between the germline ends. This CDR3 is built from 16 residues. Repertoires were generated with immunoSEQ multiplex PCR, while TCRdb's copy carries only in-frame clones and drops some. This sample carries some 48,000 clones, roughly three quarters of them seen once, and the ten largest clones take over 15%. This sequence originates from a human donor with basal cell carcinoma. Sequenced material: PBMCs, taken before anti-PD-1 treatment. The gene calls are TRBV6-6 and TRBJ1-3, with TRBD1 as a possible D gene (6 bases). In DNA, the CDR3 is TGTGCCAGCAGCCTACGGGGGGGCGCTTCTGGAAACACCATATATTTT. Amino acids: CASSLRGGASGNTIYF.